The present T cell receptor (beta chain) was sequenced within a study of T cell repertoires in cytomegalovirus infection. About the research overall: It was the public TCR beta signatures that indicated both CMV infection and matching HLA type. Study results and caveats: HLA-C-restricted CMV clonotypes gave the most frequent clonotype in two of eight donors.

TCRdb re-analysed the reads in MiXCR, keeping a single row per CDR3 protein. The sample shows hundreds of thousands of distinct CDR3 sequences, less than 40% of them seen only once. The CDR3 covers 14 residues. CDR1 is MNHNY and CDR2 is SVGAGI in the germline V gene (reference sequence). V lost 8 bases and J lost 6, with 17 bases in between. Of note for this clonotype: Its antigen is not known.

The receptor was derived from a human donor in good health (CMV status not recorded). Some clones in this sample may be carry-over from other donors' samples. This sample comprised cultured CD8+ T cells from PBMCs, obtained from culture after CMV antigen stimulation. The chain has TRBV6-6 and TRBJ2-1; D might be TRBD2 (6 bases). The CDR3 is CASGKRVAGNEQFF. CDR3 sequence (DNA): TGTGCCAGCGGCAAGCGGGTCGCGGGCAATGAGCAGTTCTTC.